These 15 T cell receptor beta chains share one sample of origin, sequenced in a study of CD8+ T cells in alopecia areata. cDNA reverse transcribed from extracted RNA served as the sequencing template. TCRdb's table, derived via immunoSEQ multiplex PCR, lists solely in-frame clones and lacks some. This table holds 93,000 or so clones, approximately 58% found once. Sample: CD4+ T cells sorted from blood. The source of these receptors is a human donor in good health.

This clone has only a few counts. V gene TRBV4-3 combines with J gene TRBJ1-5; 9 nucleotides match TRBD1. The CDR3 sequence is 16 residues long. The V and J ends lost 3 bases and 0 bases, in that order; junction bases with no gene match: 3. Germline loops: CDR1 LGHNA, CDR2 YSLEER. The CDR3 DNA reads TGCGCCAGCAGCCAGGCGACAGGGGGTAGCAATCAGCCCCAGCATTTT. Amino acids: CASSQATGGSNQPQHF.

CDR3 region: CASSPPGPYEQYF. The CDR3 DNA reads TGCGCCAGCAGCCCGCCGGGTCCCTACGAGCAGTACTTC. The chain employs TRBV5-1 and TRBJ2-7; D gene unclear. In germline, CDR1 is SGHRS, CDR2 YFSETQ. V was pared by 4 bases and J by 2 bases, with 10 bases between. The CDR3 sequence is 13 residues long.

V usage is TRBV29-1 and J usage is TRBJ2-7; 9 nucleotides agree with TRBD1. J lost 0 bases, V lost 6 bases, and 6 bases had no gene match. CDR1 is SQVTM, CDR2 ANQGSEA, per germline. The CDR3 runs 14 residues. As DNA, the CDR3 is TGCAGCGTAGGGGACAGGGCCTTCTCCTACGAGCAGTACTTC. Encoded protein: CSVGDRAFSYEQYF.

This clone was seen a single time. In the same sample, other DNA sequences code for this CDR3. The CDR3 sequence is CASSSGVQETQYF. As DNA, the CDR3 is TGTGCCAGCAGCTCCGGAGTCCAAGAGACCCAGTACTTC. The rearrangement links TRBV5-6 to TRBJ2-5, with no clear D. Trimming left V 3 bases short and J 1 base short, with 7 bases between. The CDR3 loop spans 13 amino acids. Germline V gene sequence: CDR1 SGHDT, CDR2 YYEEEE.

This clone was seen only once. V usage is TRBV6-5 and J usage is TRBJ2-3, with D unclear. The CDR3 loop spans 12 amino acids. Per the germline V gene, CDR1 is MNHEY and CDR2 is SVGAGI. V lost 5 bases and J 2 bases, leaving 5 bases between the germline ends. As DNA, the CDR3 is TGTGCCAGCAGTCCCTCCACAGATACGCAGTATTTT. It encodes CASSPSTDTQYF.

V is TRBV25-1 and J is TRBJ1-2; D is possibly TRBD1 (5 bases). This CDR3 has 12 residues. Trimming took 4 bases from V and 5 from J, leaving 8 bases between them. Germline lookup yields CDR1 MGHDK and CDR2 SYGVNS. The CDR3 is CASSVAGYGYTF. The CDR3 DNA reads as TGTGCCAGCAGTGTGGCAGGGTATGGCTACACCTTC.

This chain links TRBV13 with TRBJ2-1, with D perhaps TRBD2 (6 bases). The CDR3 runs 14 residues. Germline values: CDR1 PRHDT, CDR2 FYEKMQ (reference sequence). V was clipped by 9 bases and J by 9 bases, with 21 bases between them. CDR3 coding DNA: TGTGCCAGAAACATTATCACTAGCTGGGGTGAGCAGTTCTTC. Its translation: CARNIITSWGEQFF. The variable domain in full, with the rest retrieved from reference TRBV13 and TRBJ2-1, is AAGVIQSPRHLIKEKRETATLKCYPIPRHDTVYWYQQGPGQDPQFLISFYEKMQSDKGSIPDRFSAQQFSDYHSELNMSSLELGDSALYFCARNIITSWGEQFFGPGTRLTVL.

The genes are TRBV7-9 and TRBJ2-5; D gene ambiguous. The CDR3 extends over 11 amino acids. Germline V gives CDR1 SEHNR, CDR2 FQNEAQ (reference sequence). Trimming cost V 4 bases and J 1 base, with 1 base left between them. The CDR3 DNA reads as TGTGCCAGCAGCTCCCAAGAGACCCAGTACTTC. This gives the protein CASSSQETQYF.

This rearrangement joins TRBV4-3 to TRBJ1-6, with TRBD1 identical over 9 bases. The ends lost 2 bases at V and 6 bases at J; junction bases unmatched: 8. Germline CDR1 is LGHNA and CDR2 is YSLEER. The CDR3 runs to 17 residues. CDR3 bases: TGCGCCAGCAGCCAAAGCCCCGGGACAGGGCTTAATTCACCCCTCCACTTT. It encodes CASSQSPGTGLNSPLHF.

This clone has only a few counts. The chain couples TRBV29-1 to TRBJ2-3, with 9 bases fitting TRBD1. The CDR3 totals 14 residues. J lost 2 bases, V lost 3 bases, and 3 bases had no gene match. Per the germline V gene, CDR1 is SQVTM and CDR2 is ANQGSEA. The CDR3 region has the DNA TGCAGCGTTGAGGGACAGGGAGCCACAGATACGCAGTATTTT. This gives the protein CSVEGQGATDTQYF.

The J gene is TRBJ2-5, the V gene TRBV6-1; 8 bases fit TRBD1. The germline V gene encodes CDR1 MNHNS and CDR2 SASEGT. The V segment lost 6 bases and the J segment 5 bases; nucleotides outside the gene matches: 8. CDR3 size: 14 residues. CDR3 protein: CASRAGGGGETQYF. CDR3 DNA sequence: TGTGCCAGCAGGGCAGGGGGCGGTGGGGAGACCCAGTACTTC.

The chain couples TRBV14 to TRBJ2-7; D is unclear. V gave up 2 bases and J gave up 3 bases, with 5 bases separating them. This CDR3 is 12 amino acids long. Germline V gene sequence: CDR1 SGHDN, CDR2 FVKESK. CDR3 loop: CASSQQRYEQYF. The CDR3 DNA sequence: TGTGCCAGCAGCCAACAGCGCTACGAGCAGTACTTC.

CDR3 DNA: TGCGCCAGCAGCCAAGAAGCCCGTATTGCGAACACCGGGGAGCTGTTTTTT. Its translation: CASSQEARIANTGELFF. The V call is TRBV4-1, the J call TRBJ2-2; D not certain. Trimming removed 0 bases from V and 0 bases from J, with 11 bases in between. The CDR3 sequence is 17 residues long. Germline V lookup: CDR1 MGHRA, CDR2 YSYEKL.

The rearrangement uses TRBV6-5 and TRBJ1-2, with D unresolved. In germline, CDR1 is MNHEY, CDR2 SVGAGI. The CDR3 loop spans 15 amino acids. V was pared by 0 bases and J by 3 bases, with 11 bases between. In DNA form, the CDR3 reads TGTGCCAGCAGTTACTCGACAAACGGAGACTATGGCTACACCTTC. This sequence encodes CASSYSTNGDYGYTF.

This chain joins TRBV18 and TRBJ2-3; D may match TRBD1 or TRBD2 (6 bases each). The CDR3 is 14 amino acids. Trimming shortened V by 2 bases and J by 6 bases, and 12 bases separated the two germline ends. The V gene's germline CDR1 is KGHSH and CDR2 LQKENI. CDR3 region: CASSPTGAGDTQYF. The CDR3 DNA follows: TGTGCCAGCTCACCAACGGGGGCAGGGGATACGCAGTATTTT.